This TCR beta chain was profiled in a study of early T cells in non-severe SARS-CoV-2 infection. At the level of the study: Sequencing of unsorted whole blood was done on bulk RNA, leaving chains unpaired.

Study results and caveats: Matching with VDJdb favored anti-spike CD8 responses (missing private and CD4 specificities).

This clonotype was seen a handful of times. Antigen unknown. V was cut by 3 bases and J by 4 bases, with 16 bases left in between. The CDR3 contains 16 residues. The TCR library protocol attached unique molecular identifiers to the individual cDNA molecules. In TCRdb, the 5' RACE reads were re-called with MiXCR into one record per CDR3 protein. The profile shows about 49,000 distinct CDR3 sequences, roughly 10% of them singletons. This chain connects TRBV12-3 or TRBV12-4 to TRBJ2-1; perhaps TRBD2 as D (7 bases). The clonotype comes from an adult who was a healthcare worker with PCR-confirmed SARS-CoV-2 infection or an uninfected control (not recorded which). The source material was whole blood. CDR3 DNA sequence: TGTGCCAGCAGTTTGTTGGCGGGGGCGACTTACAATGAGCAGTTCTTC. This translates into CASSLLAGATYNEQFF.